This entry features one T cell receptor beta chain sequence. The data originate from a study of metastatic and nonmetastatic thyroid tumors. TCRdb re-called clones via MiXCR from the PCR reads. The table records roughly 30,000 clones, roughly a quarter of them present only once. Thyroid surgery was preceded by no treatment in any patient. Sequenced sample: blood. The TCR sequence derives from a female donor with papillary thyroid cancer or a benign thyroid nodule (not recorded which). Some clones in this sample may be carry-over from other donors' samples.

The CDR3 sequence: CASSWGTGDGYTF. For the CDR3, the DNA is TGTGCCAGCAGTTGGGGGACAGGGGACGGCTACACCTTC. The V and J genes are TRBV6-2 or TRBV6-3 and TRBJ1-2; TRBD1 agrees at 10 bases. The J segment lost 8 bases and the V segment lost 4 bases, leaving 4 bases of the junction unmatched. The CDR3 has 13 residues. In germline, CDR1 is MNHEY, CDR2 SVGEGT.